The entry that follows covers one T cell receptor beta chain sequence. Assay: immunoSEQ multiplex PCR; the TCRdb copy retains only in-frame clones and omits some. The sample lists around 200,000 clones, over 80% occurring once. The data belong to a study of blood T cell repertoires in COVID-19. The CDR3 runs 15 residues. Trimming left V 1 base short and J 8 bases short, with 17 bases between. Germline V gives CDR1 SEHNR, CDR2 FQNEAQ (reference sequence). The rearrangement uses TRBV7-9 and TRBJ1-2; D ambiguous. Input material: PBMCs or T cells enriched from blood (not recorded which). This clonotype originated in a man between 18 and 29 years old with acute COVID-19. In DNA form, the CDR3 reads TGTGCCAGCAGCTTAGAATCGGCAGTGGCAGGAGGCTACACCTTC. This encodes CASSLESAVAGGYTF.